These 18 T cell receptor beta chains were sequenced from one sample in a study of T cell changes during pregnancy in multiple sclerosis. Using immunoSEQ multiplex PCR, the repertoire was profiled, and TCRdb retains in-frame clones only, with some absent. The table includes approximately 58,000 clones, around 90% detected once. The sequencing here drew on peripheral blood, taken in the second trimester of pregnancy. All receptors derive from a female donor with multiple sclerosis, enrolled in a pregnancy study.

The chain couples TRBV4-1 to TRBJ2-3, with 8 bases lining up with TRBD2. Germline V CDR1 and CDR2: MGHRA, YSYEKL. The CDR3 runs 16 residues. J gave up 3 bases and V 0 bases, and 5 bases lay outside the gene matches. The CDR3 DNA is TGCGCCAGCAGCCAAGATTCGGGAGGGCTGACAGATACGCAGTATTTT. Its protein is CASSQDSGGLTDTQYF.

This chain connects TRBV4-3 to TRBJ2-4; D is possibly TRBD1 (6 bases). CDR1 is LGHNA and CDR2 is YSLEER in the germline V gene. V was clipped by 3 bases and J by 1 base, with 16 bases between them. The CDR3 is 17 residues long. The CDR3 DNA follows: TGCGCCAGCAGCCACAGCAGGGGAATGATGGCCAAAAACATTCAGTACTTC. This sequence encodes CASSHSRGMMAKNIQYF.

V and J are TRBV27 and TRBJ1-1; a weak D match, TRBD1 (5 bases). Germline lookup yields CDR1 MNHEY and CDR2 SMNVEV (reference sequence). The CDR3 extends over 13 amino acids. Trimming removed 3 bases at V and 5 bases at J, with 10 bases between. CDR3 DNA: TGTGCCAGCAGTTTTAGGGGTCGAACTGAAGCTTTCTTT. Its protein is CASSFRGRTEAFF.

The J gene is TRBJ2-7, the V gene TRBV6-5; a possible D gene is TRBD1 (5 bases). This CDR3 has 14 amino acids. Germline CDR1 is MNHEY and CDR2 is SVGAGI. V gave up 0 bases and J gave up 3 bases, with 9 bases separating them. The CDR3 sequence: CASSYSTDLYEQYF. CDR3 coding DNA: TGTGCCAGCAGTTACTCGACAGACCTCTACGAGCAGTACTTC.

This clone is a singleton in its sample. The J gene is TRBJ2-1, the V gene TRBV7-2; 7 bases are a match to TRBD2. This CDR3 is built from 15 residues. Germline V gene lookup returns CDR1 SGHTA and CDR2 FQGNSA. V gave up 2 bases and J gave up 4 bases; unmatched junction bases: 5. CDR3 loop: CASSLLGGGYNEQFF. The CDR3 region has the DNA TGTGCCAGCAGCTTACTGGGGGGGGGATACAATGAGCAGTTCTTC.

The genes are TRBV28 and TRBJ1-2; D is possibly TRBD1 (5 bases). V was clipped by 4 bases and J by 0 bases, with 12 bases between them. The CDR3 is 15 residues long. CDR1 is MDHEN and CDR2 is SYDVKM in the germline V gene. CDR3 residues: CASSSPTGANYGYTF. The CDR3 DNA sequence: TGTGCCAGCAGTTCCCCGACGGGGGCTAACTATGGCTACACCTTC.

V usage is TRBV7-9 and J usage is TRBJ2-3, with D unresolved. CDR3 size: 11 residues. The germline V gene has CDR1 SEHNR and CDR2 FQNEAQ (reference sequence). V lost 5 bases, J lost 2 bases, and 2 bases lay in between. Here the CDR3 reads CASSHTDTQYF. The DNA for the CDR3 is TGTGCCAGCAGCCACACAGATACGCAGTATTTT.

The rearrangement joins TRBV13 to TRBJ1-1; possible D gene TRBD1, 6 bases. Trimming left V 1 base short and J 0 bases short, with 12 bases between. CDR3 size: 16 residues. The germline CDR1 and CDR2 sequences are PRHDT and FYEKMQ (reference sequence). CDR3 in amino acids: CASSLDRAQLNTEAFF. The CDR3 DNA is TGTGCCAGCAGCTTAGACAGGGCCCAACTGAACACTGAAGCTTTCTTT.

DNA for the CDR3: TGCGCCACCTCCCCCGGGGACTCGATAAGCACAGATACGCAGTATTTT. It is translated as CATSPGDSISTDTQYF. The V gene is TRBV5-1, the J gene TRBJ2-3; a weak D match, TRBD2 (6 bases). Deletions cut 9 bases from V and 0 bases from J, with 20 bases between. Looked up from germline, CDR1 is SGHRS and CDR2 is YFSETQ. The CDR3 has 16 residues.

This chain joins TRBV1 and TRBJ2-3; the D segment call TRBD2 is taken from the table without a DNA check. TRBV1 is a pseudogene locus. CDR3 length equals 15 residues. The CDR3, as DNA: TGCACCAGCAGCCAAGGGACTAGGAGAGCAGATACGCAGTATTTT. Its protein product is CTSSQGTRRADTQYF.

V is TRBV28 and J is TRBJ1-3; weak D call: TRBD1 (5 bases). CDR1 is MDHEN and CDR2 is SYDVKM in the germline V gene. Trimming stripped 2 bases from V and 5 bases from J, with 13 bases between. The length of the CDR3 is 15 residues. CDR3 protein: CASSLPLGQRNTIYF. The CDR3 DNA follows: TGTGCCAGCAGTTTACCCCTCGGACAACGAAACACCATATATTTT.

The rearrangement links TRBV9 to TRBJ1-1; a weak D match, TRBD1 (5 bases). Trimming took off 0 bases at V and 1 base at J, with 7 bases between the two ends. Germline-derived CDR1 and CDR2 are SGDLS and YYNGEE. CDR3 size: 14 residues. CDR3 region: CASSVGTGNTEAFF. DNA of the CDR3: TGTGCCAGCAGCGTAGGAACAGGGAACACTGAAGCTTTCTTT.

The chain employs TRBV10-3 and TRBJ2-7; 9 bases align to TRBD1. V shed 7 bases, J shed 0 bases, and the junction held 16 bases outside the gene matches. The germline CDR1 and CDR2 sequences are ENHRY and SYGVKD. This CDR3 comprises 18 residues. CDR3 in amino acids: CAITSSIPSGQGSYEQYF. The CDR3 region has the DNA TGTGCCATCACCAGCTCGATCCCTTCGGGACAGGGCTCCTACGAGCAGTACTTC.

The chain carries TRBV11-2 and TRBJ2-1; D not resolved. CDR3 length equals 12 residues. CDR1 and CDR2 (germline): SGHAT, FQNNGV. Trimming shortened V by 5 bases and J by 4 bases, and 6 bases separated the two germline ends. The CDR3 DNA is TGTGCCAGCAGCCGCGGTTACAATGAGCAGTTCTTC. It specifies CASSRGYNEQFF.

This chain uses TRBV5-3 with TRBJ1-2, with unresolved D. TRBV5-3 is given ORF status, its function remaining uncertain. The CDR3 runs to 13 residues. The V end was cut by 0 bases, the J end by 4 bases, with 7 bases between. CDR3 DNA sequence: TGTGCCAGAAGCTTGGTGGCTGCCTATGGCTACACCTTC. This encodes CARSLVAAYGYTF.

The chain employs TRBV30 and TRBJ1-1, with a weak D call TRBD1 (6 bases). The germline CDR1 and CDR2 sequences are GTSNPN and SVGIG (reference sequence). V was clipped by 5 bases and J by 2 bases, with 18 bases between them. This CDR3 contains 15 residues. The chain's CDR3 is CAWHSGGWGNTEAFF. DNA of the CDR3: TGTGCCTGGCATAGTGGGGGCTGGGGAAACACTGAAGCTTTCTTT.

The rearrangement joins TRBV29-1 to TRBJ1-1; D call uncertain. Germline-derived CDR1 and CDR2 are SQVTM and ANQGSEA. This CDR3 spans 11 amino acids. V lost 6 bases and J 6 bases, leaving 11 bases between the germline ends. CDR3 protein: CSVQYYAEAFF. The CDR3 region has the DNA TGCAGCGTGCAATACTACGCTGAAGCTTTCTTT.

The rearrangement joins TRBV19 to TRBJ2-7; possibly TRBD2 for D (6 bases). CDR3 length equals 15 residues. In germline, CDR1 is LNHDA, CDR2 SQIVND (reference sequence). V was cut by 5 bases and J by 2 bases, with 16 bases left in between. CDR3 bases: TGTGCCAGTAGTTCCGGCGGGGTAGCGGCCTACGAGCAGTACTTC. As protein: CASSSGGVAAYEQYF.